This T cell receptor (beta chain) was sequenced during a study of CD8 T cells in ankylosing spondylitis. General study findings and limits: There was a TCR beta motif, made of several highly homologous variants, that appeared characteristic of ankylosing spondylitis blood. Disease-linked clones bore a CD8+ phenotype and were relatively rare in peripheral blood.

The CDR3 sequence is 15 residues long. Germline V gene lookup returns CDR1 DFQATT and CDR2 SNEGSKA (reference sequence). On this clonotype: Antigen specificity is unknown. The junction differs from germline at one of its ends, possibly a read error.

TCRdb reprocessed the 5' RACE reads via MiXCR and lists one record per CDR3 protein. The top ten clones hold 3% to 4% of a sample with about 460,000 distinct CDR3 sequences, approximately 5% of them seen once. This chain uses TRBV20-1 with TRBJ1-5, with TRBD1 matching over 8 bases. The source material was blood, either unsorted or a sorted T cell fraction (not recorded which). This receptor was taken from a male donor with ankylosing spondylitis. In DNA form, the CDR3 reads TGCTGTGCTAGCCTCAACAGGGGGAGCGGTCAGCCCCAGCATTTT. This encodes CCASLNRGSGQPQHF.